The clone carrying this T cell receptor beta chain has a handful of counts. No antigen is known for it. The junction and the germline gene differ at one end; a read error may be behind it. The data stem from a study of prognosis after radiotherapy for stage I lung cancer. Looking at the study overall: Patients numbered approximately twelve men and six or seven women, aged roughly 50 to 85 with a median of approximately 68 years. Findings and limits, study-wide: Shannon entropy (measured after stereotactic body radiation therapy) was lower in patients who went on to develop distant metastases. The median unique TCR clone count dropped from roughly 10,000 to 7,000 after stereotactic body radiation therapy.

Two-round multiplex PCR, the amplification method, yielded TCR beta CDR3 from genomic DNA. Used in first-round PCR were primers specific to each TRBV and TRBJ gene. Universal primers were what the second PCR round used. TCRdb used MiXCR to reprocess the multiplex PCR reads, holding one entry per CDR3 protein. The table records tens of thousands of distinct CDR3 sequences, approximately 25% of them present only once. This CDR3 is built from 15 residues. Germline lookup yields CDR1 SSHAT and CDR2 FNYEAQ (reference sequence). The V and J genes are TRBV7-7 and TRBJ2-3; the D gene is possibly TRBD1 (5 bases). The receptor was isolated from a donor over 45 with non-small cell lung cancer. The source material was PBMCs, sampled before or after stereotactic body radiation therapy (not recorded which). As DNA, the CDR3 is TGTGCTAGCAGCTTAGGGGCTATTAGCACAGATACGCAGTATTTT. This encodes CASSLGAISTDTQYF.